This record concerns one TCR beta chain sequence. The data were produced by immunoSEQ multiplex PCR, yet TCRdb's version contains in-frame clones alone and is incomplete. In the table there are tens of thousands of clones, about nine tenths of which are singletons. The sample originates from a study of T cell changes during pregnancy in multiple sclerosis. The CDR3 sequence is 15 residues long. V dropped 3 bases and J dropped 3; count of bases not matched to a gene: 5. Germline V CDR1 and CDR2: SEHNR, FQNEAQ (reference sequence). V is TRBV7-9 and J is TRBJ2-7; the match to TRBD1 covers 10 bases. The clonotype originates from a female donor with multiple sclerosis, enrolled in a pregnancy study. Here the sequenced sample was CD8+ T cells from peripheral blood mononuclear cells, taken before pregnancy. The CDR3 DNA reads TGTGCCAGCAGCTTTCCGGGACAGGGGATCTACGAGCAGTACTTC. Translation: CASSFPGQGIYEQYF.